The next 32 T cell receptor beta chains were all read from a single sample in a study of T-cell reconstitution after alpha-beta-depleted transplantation in children. Preparation of the TCRbeta library involved a method that used unique molecular identifiers. MiXCR was run by TCRdb on the PCR reads, yielding one entry per CDR3 protein. The sample records approximately 390,000 distinct CDR3 sequences, about 11% being singletons. This sample comprised PBMCs from the stem cell graft donor, obtained from the stem cell graft. Receptors were obtained from a human donor who donated a stem cell graft to a child with acute myeloid leukemia.

This sequence joins TRBV29-1 and TRBJ2-5, with TRBD2 identical over 8 bases. CDR1 and CDR2 from the germline V gene are SQVTM and ANQGSEA. CDR3 length equals 15 residues. Losses at the gene ends were 4 bases for V and 1 base for J; bases not matched to a gene: 8. CDR3 DNA sequence: TGCAGCGTTGCGTTCACTAGCGGCGCCCAAGAGACCCAGTACTTC. The encoded protein is CSVAFTSGAQETQYF.

This clonotype was seen at least ten times. The chain uses TRBV7-2 and TRBJ2-2; D possibly corresponds to TRBD2 (5 bases). V was clipped by 5 bases and J by 3 bases, with 7 bases between them. CDR3 size: 13 residues. CDR1 and CDR2 (germline): SGHTA, FQGNSA. This chain's CDR3 is CASSERYTGELFF. CDR3 DNA: TGTGCCAGCAGCGAGCGGTACACCGGGGAGCTGTTTTTT.

A single count supports this clonotype. Its ends do not fully match the called genes, so a read error is possible. The J gene is TRBJ2-1, the V gene TRBV12-3 or TRBV12-4; no clear D. CDR3 size: 18 residues. In nucleotides, the CDR3 is TGTGCCAGCTGTTTCTTCGTTGTAGAAACGAGCTCCTACAATGAGCAGTTCTTC. Translation: CASCFFVVETSSYNEQFF.

The chain carries TRBV4-3 and TRBJ2-7, with D possibly called TRBD1 or TRBD2 (5 bases each). V dropped 4 bases and J dropped 6 bases, with 10 bases sitting between them. Germline V gene data show CDR1 as LGHNA and CDR2 as YSLEER. The length of the CDR3 is 12 residues. The DNA for the CDR3 is TGCGCCAGCAGCCGCATTGGGGGCGAGCAGTACTTC. This encodes CASSRIGGEQYF.

The chain couples TRBV7-9 to TRBJ1-1; no firm D call. The CDR3 covers 14 residues. Trimming took 5 bases from V and 1 from J, leaving 11 bases between them. Germline assignment: CDR1 SEHNR and CDR2 FQNEAQ (reference sequence). CDR3 sequence reads: CASSPSSRNTEAFF. In nucleotides, the CDR3 is TGTGCCAGCAGCCCTTCAAGCAGGAACACTGAAGCTTTCTTT. The full variable domain, rest sourced from reference TRBV7-9 and TRBJ1-1, is DTGVSQNPRHKITKRGQNVTFRCDPISEHNRLYWYRQTLGQGPEFLTYFQNEAQLEKSRLLSDRFSAERPKGSFSTLEIQRTEQGDSAMYLCASSPSSRNTEAFFGQGTRLTVV.

Many counts were recorded for this clonotype. V usage is TRBV27 and J usage is TRBJ1-1, with TRBD1 matching 12 bases. This CDR3 has 16 amino acids. Germline V lookup: CDR1 MNHEY, CDR2 SMNVEV (reference sequence). V shed 5 bases, J shed 4 bases, and the junction held 8 bases outside the gene matches. CDR3 nucleotide sequence: TGTGCCAGCAGTAAAACCGGGACAGGGGGCGTCACTGAAGCTTTCTTT. This encodes CASSKTGTGGVTEAFF.

A few counts support this clonotype. The chain is built from TRBV24-1 and TRBJ2-3; D is tentatively TRBD1 or TRBD2 (5 bases each). Germline loops: CDR1 KGHDR, CDR2 SFDVKD. V lost 10 bases and J lost 1, with 11 bases in between. The CDR3 totals 13 residues. In DNA, the CDR3 is TGTGCCACTAGGGACGATCGCACAGATACGCAGTATTTT. This sequence encodes CATRDDRTDTQYF.

This clonotype was counted a few times. This chain joins TRBV7-2 and TRBJ2-1; D is tentatively TRBD1 or TRBD2 (5 bases each). CDR1 is SGHTA, CDR2 FQGNSA, per germline. This CDR3 comprises 17 residues. The ends were cut back, 2 bases at V and 4 bases at J, with 18 bases in the middle. CDR3 loop: CASSLSPRGVRYNEQFF. The CDR3 bases are TGTGCCAGCAGCTTATCACCTAGGGGAGTCCGGTACAATGAGCAGTTCTTC.

The V call is TRBV20-1, the J call TRBJ2-5, with 11 bases aligning to TRBD2. Germline CDR1 is DFQATT and CDR2 is SNEGSKA (reference sequence). There are 14 residues in the CDR3. Germline trimming cut 7 bases from V and 5 bases from J; bases unmatched to any gene: 9. The chain's CDR3 is CSVDATSGDETQYF. The CDR3 coding sequence is TGCAGTGTCGATGCGACTAGCGGGGACGAGACCCAGTACTTC.

In its sample, this clonotype was seen a few times. The chain joins TRBV5-1 to TRBJ2-3; D call uncertain. V gave up 1 base and J gave up 2 bases, with 8 bases separating them. Per the germline V gene, CDR1 is SGHRS and CDR2 is YFSETQ. The CDR3 consists of 14 residues. The CDR3 DNA sequence: TGCGCCAGCAGCTTGTTAGCCACCACAGATACGCAGTATTTT. Protein sequence: CASSLLATTDTQYF.

This clonotype has ten or more counts. The V gene is TRBV7-8, the J gene TRBJ2-7; D is unclear. This CDR3 is built from 14 residues. Per the germline V gene, CDR1 is SGHVS and CDR2 is FQNEAQ. Trimming removed 1 base at V and 2 bases at J, with 9 bases between. The CDR3: CASSLDYGTYEQYV. CDR3 nucleotides: TGTGCCAGCAGCTTAGACTACGGCACCTACGAGCAGTACGTC.

This clonotype was counted between two and nine times. This rearrangement joins TRBV12-3 or TRBV12-4 to TRBJ2-5, with 7 bases fitting TRBD1. This CDR3 comprises 14 residues. The trim removed 2 bases at V and 4 bases at J, leaving 4 bases unmatched. CDR3 region: CASSLRGLGETQYF. The CDR3 DNA sequence: TGTGCCAGCAGTTTAAGGGGGCTAGGAGAGACCCAGTACTTC.

There are a few counts of this clonotype. One junction end disagrees with the germline gene, perhaps due to a read error. The chain has TRBV3-1 and TRBJ1-2; D gene uncertain. The CDR3 consists of 13 residues. Germline lookup yields CDR1 LGHDT and CDR2 YNNKEL (reference sequence). CDR3: CASSQDSGMLPIF. Written as DNA, the CDR3 is TGTGCCAGCAGCCAAGATAGTGGCATGTTACCGATCTTC.

This clonotype was seen at least ten times. J is TRBJ2-1 and V is TRBV11-2; 9 bases map to TRBD2. Germline lookup yields CDR1 SGHAT and CDR2 FQNNGV. CDR3 length equals 14 residues. V shed 3 bases and J 8 bases; nucleotides not matched to a gene: 5. CDR3 residues: CASSLVAGADEQFF. DNA for the CDR3: TGTGCCAGCAGCTTGGTAGCGGGAGCTGATGAGCAGTTCTTC. The full variable domain, with the rest looked up from reference TRBV11-2 and TRBJ2-1, is EAGVAQSPRYKIIEKRQSVAFWCNPISGHATLYWYQQILGQGPKLLIQFQNNGVVDDSQLPKDRFSAERLKGVDSTLKIQPAKLEDSAVYLCASSLVAGADEQFFGPGTRLTVL.

This clonotype has more than one count but fewer than ten. The rearrangement links TRBV7-2 to TRBJ2-3; D possibly uses TRBD1 or TRBD2 (5 bases each). Germline V gene lookup returns CDR1 SGHTA and CDR2 FQGNSA. The CDR3 runs 15 residues. V lost 5 bases and J lost 7, with 19 bases in between. This CDR3 is CASSQRGPTANTQYF. CDR3 DNA sequence: TGTGCCAGCAGCCAACGGGGCCCAACCGCAAATACGCAGTATTTT.

CDR3 coding DNA: TGCAGTCCAGGGGGCAGAGCTTTCTTT. It yields the protein CSPGGRAFF. J is TRBJ1-1 and V is TRBV20-1, with 8 bases that match TRBD1. The junction had 3 bases not matched to a gene; V was cut back by 8 bases and J by 10 bases. The germline V gene encodes CDR1 DFQATT and CDR2 SNEGSKA (reference sequence). The length of the CDR3 is 9 residues.

The chain employs TRBV20-1 and TRBJ2-1; 7 bases agree with TRBD2. This CDR3 region has 12 residues. V was pared by 1 base and J by 9 bases, with 3 bases of the junction left unmatched. Germline loops: CDR1 DFQATT, CDR2 SNEGSKA (reference sequence). Here the CDR3 reads CSARGDYGEQFF. Written as DNA, the CDR3 is TGCAGTGCTAGAGGGGACTACGGTGAGCAGTTCTTC.

This clonotype appeared a few times. This sequence joins TRBV6-5 and TRBJ2-3; D is tentatively TRBD1 or TRBD2 (7 bases each). In germline, CDR1 is MNHEY, CDR2 SVGAGI. Trimming shortened V by 2 bases and J by 4 bases, and 16 bases separated the two germline ends. This CDR3 spans 16 amino acids. The CDR3 protein is CASSYQGGGLADTQYF. The CDR3 DNA sequence: TGTGCCAGCAGTTACCAGGGGGGGGGGCTGGCAGATACGCAGTATTTT.

Worth noting for this clonotype: Mismatch with germline at one junction end may stem from a read error. The chain joins TRBV5-4 to TRBJ1-4, with TRBD1 identical over 7 bases. The germline V gene has CDR1 SGHNT and CDR2 YYREEE (reference sequence). This CDR3 contains 15 residues. The CDR3 reads CASSFTGTADENLFF. CDR3 DNA: TGTGCCAGCAGCTTCACCGGGACAGCAGATGAAAACCTGTTTTTT. The full variable domain, rest sourced from reference TRBV5-4 and TRBJ1-4, is ETGVTQSPTHLIKTRGQQVTLRCSSQSGHNTVSWYQQALGQGPQFIFQYYREEENGRGNFPPRFSGLQFPNYSSELNVNALELDDSALYLCASSFTGTADENLFFGSGTQLSVL.

This chain connects TRBV24-1 to TRBJ2-5; TRBD1 matches 9 bases. The length of the CDR3 is 17 residues. V lost 1 base to trimming and J lost 5 bases; unmatched junction nucleotides: 10. The germline V gene encodes CDR1 KGHDR and CDR2 SFDVKD. The DNA of the CDR3 is TGTGCCACCAGTGATTTTTCGTCGACAGGGGGGACCGAGACCCAGTACTTC. Its protein is CATSDFSSTGGTETQYF.

The rearrangement uses TRBV12-3 or TRBV12-4 and TRBJ2-3; D not resolved. CDR3 length: 15 amino acids. Trimming removed 8 bases from V and 0 bases from J, with 15 bases in between. DNA for the CDR3: TGTGCCAGCTTTAGGGCTTCCTGGAGCACAGATACGCAGTATTTT. As protein: CASFRASWSTDTQYF.

The chain recombines TRBV6-1 with TRBJ2-2; TRBD1 aligns across 8 bases. This CDR3 region has 16 residues. With 6 bases clipped from V and 5 bases from J, the junction kept 11 bases outside the gene matches. Germline V gene sequence: CDR1 MNHNS, CDR2 SASEGT. The CDR3 sequence: CASSPQGAQLTGELFF. Written as DNA, the CDR3 is TGTGCCAGCAGCCCCCAGGGGGCCCAATTGACCGGGGAGCTGTTTTTT.

This clonotype was detected many times. The chain couples TRBV6-6 to TRBJ2-5, with D possibly matching TRBD1 (6 bases). Germline CDR1 reads MNHNY; CDR2 reads SVGAGI (reference sequence). V was shortened by 8 bases and J by 3 bases, with 13 bases between the two germline ends. The CDR3 has 13 amino acids. CDR3: CASRDTTKETQYF. The CDR3 nucleotides read TGTGCCAGCCGGGACACCACCAAAGAGACCCAGTACTTC.

This clonotype has more than one count but fewer than ten. The rearrangement links TRBV6-1 to TRBJ2-3, with D tentatively TRBD2 (6 bases). The CDR3 contains 16 residues. Per the germline V gene, CDR1 is MNHNS and CDR2 is SASEGT. The V end lost 10 bases, the J end lost 1 base, and 21 bases lay between the germline ends. CDR3 sequence: CATGTLGTRRTDTQYF. As DNA, the CDR3 is TGTGCCACAGGAACCCTCGGGACTCGACGCACAGATACGCAGTATTTT.

The chain links TRBV3-1 to TRBJ1-6, with D unclear. Deletions cut 10 bases from V and 8 bases from J, with 21 bases between. The CDR3 has 15 amino acids. The germline CDR1 and CDR2 sequences are LGHDT and YNNKEL (reference sequence). CDR3 loop: CATCQAGRLDSPLHF. The CDR3 coding sequence is TGTGCCACCTGCCAAGCGGGTCGGCTGGATTCACCCCTCCACTTT. Variable domain in full (rest from reference TRBV3-1 and TRBJ1-6): DTAVSQTPKYLVTQMGNDKSIKCEQNLGHDTMYWYKQDSKKFLKIMFSYNNKELIINETVPNRFSPKSPDKAHLNLHINSLELGDSAVYFCATCQAGRLDSPLHFGNGTRLTVT.

The sample holds many counts of this clonotype. J is TRBJ2-3 and V is TRBV10-3; D is perhaps TRBD1 (6 bases). The CDR3 has 15 amino acids. Germline loops: CDR1 ENHRY, CDR2 SYGVKD. Trimming removed 2 bases at V and 1 base at J, with 10 bases between. Here the CDR3 reads CAISEADRGTDTQYF. The CDR3 coding sequence is TGTGCCATCAGTGAGGCGGACAGAGGCACAGATACGCAGTATTTT.

This clonotype was found a few times. The CDR3: CSATRALSYTEAFF. CDR3 nucleotides: TGCAGTGCTACGAGGGCATTGTCGTACACTGAAGCTTTCTTT. The chain combines TRBV20-1 with TRBJ1-1; no reliable D call. The CDR3 is 14 amino acids. V was clipped by 4 bases and J by 3 bases, with 15 bases between them. Germline V lookup: CDR1 DFQATT, CDR2 SNEGSKA (reference sequence).

In its sample, this clonotype was seen a few times. The chain joins TRBV20-1 to TRBJ2-3; TRBD1 matches at 9 bases. Looked up from germline, CDR1 is DFQATT and CDR2 is SNEGSKA (reference sequence). Trimming at V came to 4 bases and at J to 2 bases, leaving 4 bases not matched to a gene. This CDR3 has 14 amino acids. For the CDR3, the DNA is TGCAGTGCTACACAGGGGGCGTTCACAGATACGCAGTATTTT. Residues: CSATQGAFTDTQYF.

This clonotype was seen only a few times. The chain carries TRBV2 and TRBJ1-1, with D perhaps TRBD1 (6 bases). Trimming stripped 6 bases from V and 5 bases from J, with 13 bases between. CDR1 is SNHLY, CDR2 FYNNEI, per germline. This CDR3 has 13 amino acids. The CDR3 reads CASSPFRGTEAFF. The CDR3, as DNA: TGTGCCAGCAGCCCCTTTAGGGGGACTGAAGCTTTCTTT.

This clonotype has only a few counts. The gene calls are TRBV6-5 and TRBJ2-3; 9 bases are a match to TRBD1. CDR1 is MNHEY and CDR2 is SVGAGI in the germline V gene. Trimming took 0 bases from V and 2 from J; bases not matched to a gene: 6. CDR3 length: 17 residues. DNA for the CDR3: TGTGCCAGCAGTTACTCCGCACAGGGGGCCTTCACAGATACGCAGTATTTT. Its protein product is CASSYSAQGAFTDTQYF.

The genes are TRBV5-1 and TRBJ2-3; TRBD2 might be the D (6 bases). This CDR3 spans 16 amino acids. Germline V gene data show CDR1 as SGHRS and CDR2 as YFSETQ. V was pared by 6 bases and J by 0 bases, with 17 bases between. The CDR3 DNA is TGCGCCAGCAAAAACCTGGCGGGGAGTAGCACAGATACGCAGTATTTT. It translates to CASKNLAGSSTDTQYF.

In this sample, this clonotype turned up a few times. V gene TRBV7-6 combines with J gene TRBJ2-2; TRBD1 matches 9 bases. The CDR3 contains 16 residues. CDR1 SGHVS and CDR2 FNYEAQ come from the germline V gene. J gave up 1 base and V 4 bases, and 4 bases lay outside the gene matches. CDR3 bases: TGTGCCAGCAGCTATTTGGGACAGGGGAACACCGGGGAGCTGTTTTTT. Protein sequence: CASSYLGQGNTGELFF.